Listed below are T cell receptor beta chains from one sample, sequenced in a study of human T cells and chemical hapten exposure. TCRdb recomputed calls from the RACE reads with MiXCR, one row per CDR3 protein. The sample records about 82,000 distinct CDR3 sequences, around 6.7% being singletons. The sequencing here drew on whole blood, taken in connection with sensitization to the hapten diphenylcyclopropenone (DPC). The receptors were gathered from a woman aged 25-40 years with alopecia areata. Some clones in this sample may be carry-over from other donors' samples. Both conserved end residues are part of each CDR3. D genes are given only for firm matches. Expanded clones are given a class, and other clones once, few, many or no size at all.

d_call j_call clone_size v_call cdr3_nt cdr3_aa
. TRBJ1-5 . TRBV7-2 TGTGCCAGCAGCTATAGTCCAAGGGGCAGCAATCAGCCCCAGCATTTT CASSYSPRGSNQPQHF
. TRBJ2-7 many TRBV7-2 TGTGCCAGCAGCCCGTTGGACGGGTACTCCTACGAGCAGTACTTC CASSPLDGYSYEQYF
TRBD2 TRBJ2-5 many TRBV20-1 TGCAGTGCTAGGGGGACTAGCGGGGATCAAGAGACCCAGTACTTC CSARGTSGDQETQYF
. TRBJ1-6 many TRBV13 TGTGCCAGCAGCTTAGACCGGGACACTGATTCACCCCTCCACTTT CASSLDRDTDSPLHF
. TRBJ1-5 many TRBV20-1 TGCAGTGCTAGAGATCCGCTTGGGCATCTCAATCAGCCCCAGCATTTT CSARDPLGHLNQPQHF
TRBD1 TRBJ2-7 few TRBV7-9 TGTGCCAGCAGCGCAGGGACAGGGGGCCCCTACGAGCAGTACTTC CASSAGTGGPYEQYF
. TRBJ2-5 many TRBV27 TGTGCCAGCAGTTTATGGCGGGACGACGAGACCCAGTACTTC CASSLWRDDETQYF
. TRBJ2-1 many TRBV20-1 TGCAGTGCTAGCAAAAACAATGAGCAGTTCTTC CSASKNNEQFF
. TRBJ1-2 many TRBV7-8 TGTGCCAGCAGCTTAGCGGACTACTATGGCTACACCTTC CASSLADYYGYTF
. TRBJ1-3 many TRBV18 TGTGCCAGCTCACCACCCGGGACGGACGGCTCTGGAAACACCATATATTTT CASSPPGTDGSGNTIYF
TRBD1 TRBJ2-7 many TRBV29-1 TGCAGCGCTAGGCGGCCAGGGGGCACCTACGAGCAGTACTTC CSARRPGGTYEQYF
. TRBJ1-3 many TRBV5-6 TGTGCCAGCAGCACGACAGGCGGCTCTGGAAACACCATATATTTT CASSTTGGSGNTIYF
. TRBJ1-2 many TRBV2 TGTGCCAGTGGACTGGTGATCGGCTACACCTTC CASGLVIGYTF
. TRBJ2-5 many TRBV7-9 TGTGCCAGCAGCTTAGGACGTGTGTTGGAAGAGACCCAGTACTTC CASSLGRVLEETQYF
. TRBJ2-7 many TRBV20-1 TGCAGTGCTAGAGAAGGAGGTAACTCCTACGAGCAGTACTTC CSAREGGNSYEQYF
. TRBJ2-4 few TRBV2 TGTGCCAGCAGTGATGGGCAACTAGCCAAAAACATTCAGTACTTC CASSDGQLAKNIQYF
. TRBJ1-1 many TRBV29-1 TGCAGCACCTATGACAGAGGGGGTGAAGCTTTCTTT CSTYDRGGEAFF
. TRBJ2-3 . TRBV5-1 TGCGCCAGCAGCACCCCCGGGACGGCTGATACGCAGTATTTT CASSTPGTADTQYF
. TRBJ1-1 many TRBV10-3 TGTGCCATCAATAGAGGGGGTAGAAACACTGAAGCTTTCTTT CAINRGGRNTEAFF
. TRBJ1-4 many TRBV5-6 TGTGCCAGCAGCTTGGGTCGGGGTTATGAAAAACTGTTTTTT CASSLGRGYEKLFF
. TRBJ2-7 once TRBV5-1 TGCGCCAGCAGCTACGGGGGTGCGGCCTACGAGCAGTACTTC CASSYGGAAYEQYF
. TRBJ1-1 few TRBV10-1 TGCGCCAGCAGCCGGTCGGGGACTGAAGCTTTCTTT CASSRSGTEAFF
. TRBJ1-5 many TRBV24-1 TGTGCCACCAGTGATATCAATAGCAATCAGCCCCAGCATTTT CATSDINSNQPQHF
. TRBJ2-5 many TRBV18 TGTGCCAGCTCACCACAGGTCGGCGGACAAGAGACCCAGTACTTC CASSPQVGGQETQYF
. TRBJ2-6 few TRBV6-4 TGTGCCAGCAGTGACGGGTCTGGGGCCAACGTCCTGACTTTC CASSDGSGANVLTF
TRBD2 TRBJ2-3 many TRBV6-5 TGTGCCAGCAGTAAACTAGCGGGGGGCCGCACAGATACGCAGTATTTT CASSKLAGGRTDTQYF
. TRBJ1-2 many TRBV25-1 TGTGCCAGCAGTGCTGGGTATGGCTACACCTTC CASSAGYGYTF
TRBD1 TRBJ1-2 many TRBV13 TGTGCCAGCAGCTTAAGACAGGGGGACTTTAACTATGGCTACACCTTC CASSLRQGDFNYGYTF
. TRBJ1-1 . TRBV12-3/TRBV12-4 TGTGCCAGCAGTTTATCCCGGGCTGTAGGGACTGAAGCTTTCTTT CASSLSRAVGTEAFF
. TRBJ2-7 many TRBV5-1 TGCGCCAGCAGCTTCTCGGCACAGGCTATCTACGAGCAGTACTTC CASSFSAQAIYEQYF
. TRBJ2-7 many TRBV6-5 TGTGCCAGCAGCCTAGGACAGTGGAGCTCCTACGAGCAGTACTTC CASSLGQWSSYEQYF
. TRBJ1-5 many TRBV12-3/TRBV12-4 TGTGCCAGCAGTTTAAGGTCCACCTTCAATCAGCCCCAGCATTTT CASSLRSTFNQPQHF
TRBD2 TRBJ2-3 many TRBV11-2 TGTGCCAGCAGCCTGGGGACTAGCGGGGGGAGGTCTGTGCTAGATACGCAGTATTTT CASSLGTSGGRSVLDTQYF
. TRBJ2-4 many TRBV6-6 TGTGCCAGCAGTCCTACAGGGCTAGCCAAAAACATTCAGTACTTC CASSPTGLAKNIQYF
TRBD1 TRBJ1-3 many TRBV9 TGTGCCAGCAGCGCAGGGGGACCTGGAAACACCATATATTTT CASSAGGPGNTIYF
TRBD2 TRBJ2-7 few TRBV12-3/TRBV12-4 TGTGCCAGCAGTTCCGGGACTAGCAACAACTACGAGCAGTACTTC CASSSGTSNNYEQYF